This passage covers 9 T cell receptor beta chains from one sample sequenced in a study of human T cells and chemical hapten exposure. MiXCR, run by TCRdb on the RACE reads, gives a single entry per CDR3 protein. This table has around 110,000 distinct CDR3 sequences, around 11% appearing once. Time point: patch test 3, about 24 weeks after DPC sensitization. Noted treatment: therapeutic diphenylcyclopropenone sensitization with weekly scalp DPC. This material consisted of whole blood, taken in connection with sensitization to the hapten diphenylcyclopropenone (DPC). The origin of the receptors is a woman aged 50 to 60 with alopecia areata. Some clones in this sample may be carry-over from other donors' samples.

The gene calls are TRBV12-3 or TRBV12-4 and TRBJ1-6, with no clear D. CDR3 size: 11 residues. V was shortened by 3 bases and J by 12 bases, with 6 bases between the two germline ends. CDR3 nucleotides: TGTGCCAGCAGTTTGGACGGACCCCTCCACTTT. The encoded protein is CASSLDGPLHF.

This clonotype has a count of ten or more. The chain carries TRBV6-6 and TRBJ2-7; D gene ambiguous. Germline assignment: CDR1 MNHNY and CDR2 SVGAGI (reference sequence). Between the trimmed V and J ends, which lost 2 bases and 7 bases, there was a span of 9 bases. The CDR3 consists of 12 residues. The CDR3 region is CASSYPSAEQYF. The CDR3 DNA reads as TGTGCCAGCAGTTACCCATCCGCGGAGCAGTACTTC.

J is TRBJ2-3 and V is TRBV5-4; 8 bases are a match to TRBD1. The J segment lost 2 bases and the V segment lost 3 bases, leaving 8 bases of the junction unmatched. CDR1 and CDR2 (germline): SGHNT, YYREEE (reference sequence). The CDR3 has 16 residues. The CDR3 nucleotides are TGTGCCAGCAGCTCCGACAGGGGAACGTTCACAGATACGCAGTATTTT. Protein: CASSSDRGTFTDTQYF.

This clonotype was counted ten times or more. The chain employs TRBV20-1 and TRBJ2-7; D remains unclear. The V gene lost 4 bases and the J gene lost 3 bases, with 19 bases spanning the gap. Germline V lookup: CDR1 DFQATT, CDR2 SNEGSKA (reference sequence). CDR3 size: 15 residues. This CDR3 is CSAILWADGIYEQYF. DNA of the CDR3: TGCAGTGCTATCTTATGGGCTGACGGTATCTACGAGCAGTACTTC.

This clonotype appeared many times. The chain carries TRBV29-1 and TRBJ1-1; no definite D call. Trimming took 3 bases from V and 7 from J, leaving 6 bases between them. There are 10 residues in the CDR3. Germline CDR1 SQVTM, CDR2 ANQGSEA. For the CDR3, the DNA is TGCAGCGTTGATGGTAGTGAAGCTTTCTTT. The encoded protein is CSVDGSEAFF.

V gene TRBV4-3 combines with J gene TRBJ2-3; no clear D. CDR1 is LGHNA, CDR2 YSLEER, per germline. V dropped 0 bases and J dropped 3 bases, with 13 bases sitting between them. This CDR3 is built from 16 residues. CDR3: CASSQDGPTVTDTQYF. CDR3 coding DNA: TGCGCCAGCAGCCAAGATGGGCCGACGGTGACAGATACGCAGTATTTT.

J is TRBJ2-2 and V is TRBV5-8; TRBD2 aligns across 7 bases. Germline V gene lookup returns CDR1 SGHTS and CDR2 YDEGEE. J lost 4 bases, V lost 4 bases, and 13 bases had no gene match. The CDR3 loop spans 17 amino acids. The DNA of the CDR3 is TGTGCCAGCAGCCCCCTTCCTCTAGCGGTGCCCACCGGGGAGCTGTTTTTT. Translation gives CASSPLPLAVPTGELFF.

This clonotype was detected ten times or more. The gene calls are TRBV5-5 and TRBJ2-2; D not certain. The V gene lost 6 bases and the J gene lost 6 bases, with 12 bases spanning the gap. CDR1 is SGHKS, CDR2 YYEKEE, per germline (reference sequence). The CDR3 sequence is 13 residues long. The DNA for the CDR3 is TGTGCCAGCACCCTTCCCGTCCCCGGGGAGCTGTTTTTT. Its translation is CASTLPVPGELFF.

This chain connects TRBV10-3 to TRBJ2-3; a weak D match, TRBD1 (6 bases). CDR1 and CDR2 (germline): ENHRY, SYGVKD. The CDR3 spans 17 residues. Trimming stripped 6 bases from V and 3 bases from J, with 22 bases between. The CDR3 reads CAISPAPTGRGTDTQYF. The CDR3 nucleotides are TGTGCCATCAGCCCGGCCCCAACAGGGCGAGGGACAGATACGCAGTATTTT.